These 27 T cell receptor beta chains share one sample of origin, sequenced in a study of blood T cells in healthy people across ages. A J-beta primer mix and a sample-barcoded 5' primer were used in a second PCR of about 7 to 12 cycles. Each CDR3 protein is one row after TCRdb ran MiXCR on the 5' RACE reads. The table shows about 800,000 distinct CDR3 sequences, with around a quarter occurring only once. The sample was also reused in another study, on T cells of mothers and their children.

Sequences were obtained from blood. The receptors here all came from a boy aged 5-17 years in good health.

In its sample, this clonotype was seen a few times. The gene calls are TRBV4-2 and TRBJ2-7; TRBD1 matches 7 bases. Germline lookup yields CDR1 LGHNA and CDR2 YNFKEQ. Trimming at V came to 3 bases and at J to 4 bases, leaving 15 bases not matched to a gene. The CDR3 is made up of 17 amino acids. CDR3 in amino acids: CASSHEFTGTASYEQYF. The CDR3 bases are TGTGCCAGCAGCCATGAATTTACCGGGACAGCCTCTTACGAGCAGTACTTC.

The chain combines TRBV28 with TRBJ1-4; 7 bases are shared with TRBD1. With V trimmed by 3 bases and J by 8 bases, 3 bases remained unmatched. In germline, CDR1 is MDHEN, CDR2 SYDVKM. This CDR3 has 13 amino acids. In DNA, the CDR3 is TGTGCCAGCAGTTTCGACAGGGTGGAAAAACTGTTTTTT. This gives the protein CASSFDRVEKLFF.

This clonotype was seen more than once but under ten times. The chain uses TRBV20-1 and TRBJ1-4; D gene unclear. Trimming took off 2 bases at V and 8 bases at J, with 6 bases between the two ends. The CDR3 contains 11 residues. Germline V lookup: CDR1 DFQATT, CDR2 SNEGSKA (reference sequence). In DNA, the CDR3 is TGCAGTGCTAGATTTGCAGAAAAACTGTTTTTT. This codes for CSARFAEKLFF.

This clonotype was picked up a small number of times. The chain uses TRBV20-1 and TRBJ2-3, with 10 bases identical to TRBD2. J was trimmed by 9 bases and V by 3 bases; bases with no gene match: 12. CDR3 length equals 15 residues. From germline, CDR1 is DFQATT and CDR2 SNEGSKA (reference sequence). CDR3 sequence reads: CSASLGSGGSKTQYF. CDR3 DNA: TGCAGTGCTAGTTTAGGTAGCGGGGGGTCCAAGACGCAGTATTTT.

The sample holds many counts of this clonotype. The V gene is TRBV7-2, the J gene TRBJ2-7, with D uncertain. The V end lost 0 bases, the J end lost 5 bases, and 2 bases lay between the germline ends. This CDR3 comprises 11 residues. From germline, CDR1 is SGHTA and CDR2 FQGNSA. The CDR3, as DNA: TGTGCCAGCAGCTTAGCGGACGAGCAGTACTTC. Amino acid sequence: CASSLADEQYF. Complete variable domain (other parts from reference TRBV7-2 and TRBJ2-7): GAGVSQSPSNKVTEKGKDVELRCDPISGHTALYWYRQSLGQGLEFLIYFQGNSAPDKSGLPSDRFSAERTGGSVSTLTIQRTQQEDSAVYLCASSLADEQYFGPGTRLTVT.

The table lists this clonotype with a few counts. This chain connects TRBV27 to TRBJ2-7; the match to TRBD1 covers 9 bases. With V trimmed by 6 bases and J by 3 bases, 6 bases remained unmatched. Germline lookup yields CDR1 MNHEY and CDR2 SMNVEV (reference sequence). The CDR3 runs 14 residues. CDR3 sequence reads: CASRRGQGNYEQYF. The CDR3 coding sequence is TGTGCCAGCAGGAGGGGACAGGGTAACTACGAGCAGTACTTC.

V and J are TRBV20-1 and TRBJ2-4; 7 nucleotides agree with TRBD1. V lost 4 bases to trimming and J lost 0 bases; unmatched junction nucleotides: 6. There are 15 residues in the CDR3. Germline V gene lookup returns CDR1 DFQATT and CDR2 SNEGSKA (reference sequence). CDR3 protein: CSAIQTGKAKNIQYF. DNA for the CDR3: TGCAGTGCTATTCAGACAGGGAAAGCCAAAAACATTCAGTACTTC.

This chain links TRBV11-1 with TRBJ2-1; 9 bases are shared with TRBD1. Germline values: CDR1 SGHAT, CDR2 FQDESV (reference sequence). The CDR3 sequence is 16 residues long. Trimming took 2 bases from V and 8 from J; bases not matched to a gene: 10. The CDR3 DNA reads as TGTGCCAGCAGCTTACGCCCCCGACAGGGGGACGATGAGCAGTTCTTC. Protein: CASSLRPRQGDDEQFF.

CDR3 in DNA: TGTGCCAGCCTCCAGGACACTGAAGCTTTCTTT. Translated, it gives CASLQDTEAFF. The rearrangement links TRBV2 to TRBJ1-1, with D uncertain. CDR3 length: 11 residues. Trimming cost V 8 bases and J 3 bases, with 7 bases left between them. Germline lookup yields CDR1 SNHLY and CDR2 FYNNEI.

In this sample, this clonotype turned up once. The chain joins TRBV20-1 to TRBJ2-7, with TRBD1 matching over 8 bases. V was clipped by 5 bases and J by 7 bases; unmatched bases: 13. From germline, CDR1 is DFQATT and CDR2 SNEGSKA (reference sequence). The CDR3 has 14 residues. The CDR3 sequence: CSASRDRKVGEQYF. The CDR3 nucleotides are TGCAGTGCTTCCCGGGACAGGAAGGTCGGGGAGCAGTACTTC.

The table lists this clonotype with a few counts. The chain employs TRBV9 and TRBJ2-2; 10 positions match TRBD2. Germline lookup yields CDR1 SGDLS and CDR2 YYNGEE. The ends lost 4 bases at V and 2 bases at J; junction bases unmatched: 5. CDR3 size: 16 residues. The CDR3 here is CASSPRTSGNTGELFF. The DNA for the CDR3 is TGTGCCAGCAGCCCTCGGACTAGCGGAAACACCGGGGAGCTGTTTTTT.

This chain links TRBV14 with TRBJ2-5; TRBD2 matches at 7 bases. The DNA end is more similar to TRBJ2-1, so the J call may be wrong. CDR3 size: 15 residues. CDR1 is SGHDN, CDR2 FVKESK, per germline. CDR3 region: CASSQDVVVGGAQFF. CDR3 in DNA: TGTGCCAGCAGCCAAGACGTGGTGGTGGGAGGGGCACAGTTCTTC.

This clonotype showed up just a few times. CDR3 coding DNA: TGTGCCAGCAGTACCAAACGAACAGGGATTAGGGATTACGAGCAGTACTTC. This encodes CASSTKRTGIRDYEQYF. The chain combines TRBV12-3 or TRBV12-4 with TRBJ2-7; the D gene is possibly TRBD1 (6 bases). The V end was cut by 5 bases, the J end by 4 bases, with 24 bases between. The CDR3 loop spans 17 amino acids.

This clonotype was seen a single time. Its ends do not fully match the called genes, so a read error is possible. J is TRBJ2-5 and V is TRBV7-7; perhaps TRBD2 as D (5 bases). CDR1 SSHAT and CDR2 FNYEAQ come from the germline V gene (reference sequence). The CDR3 runs 15 residues. CDR3 in amino acids: CASSLDGKGSETQYF. For the CDR3, the DNA is TGTGCTAGCAGCTTAGACGGGAAAGGATCGGAGACCCAGTACTTC.

This clonotype occurred a few times. At one end, the junction sequence differs from germline, possibly due to a read error. CDR3 DNA sequence: TGTGCCGGCAGCCAGGCCTCCTACGAGCAGTACTTC. It is translated as CAGSQASYEQYF. The chain couples TRBV7-9 to TRBJ2-7, with D unclear. The CDR3 runs to 12 residues. Germline V CDR1 and CDR2: SEHNR, FQNEAQ (reference sequence).

This clonotype was seen only a few times. Written as DNA, the CDR3 is TGTGCCAGCAGTACGGGACAGGTACTAGAGACCCAGTACTTC. It is translated as CASSTGQVLETQYF. The V and J genes are TRBV6-5 and TRBJ2-5; 8 bases line up with TRBD1. The germline CDR1 and CDR2 sequences are MNHEY and SVGAGI. V gave up 5 bases and J gave up 4 bases; unmatched junction bases: 6. The CDR3 contains 14 residues.

This clonotype has only a few counts. This chain joins TRBV19 and TRBJ1-1; D gene ambiguous. CDR1 and CDR2 (germline): LNHDA, SQIVND (reference sequence). Trimming stripped 2 bases from V and 2 bases from J, with 12 bases between. The CDR3 totals 15 residues. The CDR3 DNA reads as TGTGCCAGTAGTATAATCGCTTCCGTTAACACTGAAGCTTTCTTT. This codes for CASSIIASVNTEAFF.

This clonotype was counted at least ten times. CDR3 sequence (DNA): TGTGCCAGCAGCTCCAGGGACACTGAAGCTTTCTTT. Translating gives CASSSRDTEAFF. The V and J genes are TRBV7-9 and TRBJ1-1; D may be TRBD1 (5 bases). Germline CDR1 reads SEHNR; CDR2 reads FQNEAQ (reference sequence). The CDR3 sequence is 12 residues long. The V and J ends lost 4 bases and 3 bases respectively, with 6 bases between them.

The chain joins TRBV12-5 to TRBJ2-5; D is undetermined. The DNA end favors TRBJ2-1, so the J call may be wrong. The CDR3 is 13 residues long. Germline CDR1 is LGHNT and CDR2 is FRNRAP. As DNA, the CDR3 is TGTGCTAGTGGCCCCGGTGCACCGGCCCAGCAGTTCTTC. Translating it yields CASGPGAPAQQFF.

The V and J genes are TRBV27 and TRBJ2-5; 11 bases agree with TRBD2. The CDR3 runs 16 residues. Trimming at V came to 6 bases and at J to 2 bases, leaving 8 bases not matched to a gene. Per germline, CDR1 MNHEY and CDR2 SMNVEV (reference sequence). CDR3 nucleotide sequence: TGTGCCAGCAGGGGGATACTAGCGGGAGATCAAGAGACCCAGTACTTC. This codes for CASRGILAGDQETQYF.

This clonotype was detected a few times. V usage is TRBV6-4 and J usage is TRBJ1-2; D is undetermined. With 6 bases removed from V and 4 bases from J, the gap between germline ends came to 12 bases. Per the germline V gene, CDR1 is MRHNA and CDR2 is SNTAGT. This CDR3 is built from 13 residues. The CDR3 nucleotides read TGTGCCAGCAGCAACCGGAGACGCTATGGCTACACCTTC. Translating gives CASSNRRRYGYTF.

This clonotype occurred a few times. The genes are TRBV5-1 and TRBJ2-1; D not certain. CDR1 and CDR2 (germline): SGHRS, YFSETQ. The CDR3 sequence is 13 residues long. V lost 3 bases and J 7 bases, leaving 11 bases between the germline ends. CDR3 nucleotides: TGCGCCAGCAGCTCGGTATCTCCGAATGAGCAGTTCTTC. Residues: CASSSVSPNEQFF.

This clonotype was detected a few times. The gene calls are TRBV4-1 and TRBJ2-3; 8 bases are a match to TRBD2. The CDR3 runs to 16 residues. Unmatched junction bases numbered 4, after V lost 1 base and J lost 1 base. CDR1 is MGHRA and CDR2 is YSYEKL in the germline V gene. CDR3 nucleotides: TGCGCCAGCAGCCAAGTGCAAGCGGGGGGCACAGATACGCAGTATTTT. It codes for CASSQVQAGGTDTQYF.

This clonotype was observed a few times. A read error may produce the germline difference seen at one junction end. The genes are TRBV7-3 and TRBJ2-7; 8 bases agree with TRBD1. The CDR3 length is 15 residues. From germline, CDR1 is SGHTA and CDR2 FQGTGA. The CDR3 spells CASSLNPGGPYVQYF. The CDR3 bases are TGTGCCAGCAGCTTAAACCCAGGGGGCCCATACGTGCAGTACTTC. The full variable domain, its missing parts supplied by reference TRBV7-3 and TRBJ2-7, is GAGVSQTPSNKVTEKGKYVELRCDPISGHTALYWYRQSLGQGPEFLIYFQGTGAADDSGLPNDRFFAVRPEGSVSTLKIQRTERGDSAVYLCASSLNPGGPYVQYFGPGTRLTVT.

This clonotype was detected a few times. The chain carries TRBV20-1 and TRBJ2-5; TRBD1 agrees at 7 bases. This CDR3 has 15 amino acids. Germline V gene sequence: CDR1 DFQATT, CDR2 SNEGSKA (reference sequence). V lost 6 bases to trimming and J lost 5 bases; unmatched junction nucleotides: 15. The CDR3 spells CSATGTATARETQYF. CDR3 in DNA: TGCAGTGCGACCGGGACAGCCACTGCACGGGAGACCCAGTACTTC.

This clonotype is a singleton in its sample. This chain joins TRBV9 and TRBJ1-1; D is ambiguous. Germline CDR1 reads SGDLS; CDR2 reads YYNGEE. Between the trimmed V and J ends, which lost 4 bases and 1 base, there was a span of 11 bases. The CDR3 runs 14 residues. CDR3 DNA sequence: TGTGCCAGCAGCCGCTCCGGGAGGAACACTGAAGCTTTCTTT. Its translation is CASSRSGRNTEAFF.

The V call is TRBV20-1, the J call TRBJ2-3; 12 bases align to TRBD2. The V segment lost 5 bases and the J segment 2 bases; nucleotides outside the gene matches: 8. Per the germline V gene, CDR1 is DFQATT and CDR2 is SNEGSKA (reference sequence). The CDR3 is 16 amino acids. The CDR3 region is CSAWGLAGSTTDTQYF. The CDR3 nucleotides are TGCAGTGCTTGGGGACTAGCGGGTTCTACCACAGATACGCAGTATTTT.